The 14 T cell receptor beta chains given below trace back to one sample, sequenced in a study of identical twins. In TCRdb, the 5' RACE reads were re-called with MiXCR into one record per CDR3 protein. The sample consists of around 370,000 distinct CDR3 sequences, 9% of them appearing once. The sample consisted of naive T cells sorted from blood. The receptors shown here come from a woman in her forties or fifties in good health.

Written as DNA, the CDR3 is TGTGCCAGCAGTTCCCGGACTAGCGGGAGGCCGACCGCATACAATGAGCAGTTCTTC. This encodes CASSSRTSGRPTAYNEQFF. The rearrangement uses TRBV6-2 or TRBV6-3 and TRBJ2-1; 14 bases agree with TRBD2. V was pared by 4 bases and J by 4 bases, with 12 bases of the junction left unmatched. Germline V gene sequence: CDR1 MNHEY, CDR2 SVGEGT. This CDR3 comprises 19 residues.

This clonotype has just a few counts. V usage is TRBV27 and J usage is TRBJ2-3; 7 bases fit TRBD2. Germline CDR1 is MNHEY and CDR2 is SMNVEV (reference sequence). Trimming took 6 bases from V and 3 from J; bases not matched to a gene: 9. CDR3 size: 15 residues. Written as DNA, the CDR3 is TGTGCCAGCAGACGGGGCGGGAGTCCAACAGATACGCAGTATTTT. Protein sequence: CASRRGGSPTDTQYF.

This clonotype has just a few counts. The chain couples TRBV13 to TRBJ2-7; TRBD2 might be the D (6 bases). The CDR3 totals 13 residues. Germline loops: CDR1 PRHDT, CDR2 FYEKMQ (reference sequence). The germline V and J ends were trimmed by 1 base and 6 bases, with 10 bases remaining between them. CDR3 nucleotides: TGTGCCAGCAGCTTAGTTGGGGGGTTCGAGCAGTACGTC. It specifies CASSLVGGFEQYV.

CDR3 in DNA: TGTGCCAGCAGTTTCATAGGACTAGAAAACAATGAGCAGTTCTTC. Translated: CASSFIGLENNEQFF. This rearrangement joins TRBV12-3 or TRBV12-4 to TRBJ2-1; 7 positions agree with TRBD2. The CDR3 runs 15 residues. J gave up 5 bases and V 3 bases, and 7 bases lay outside the gene matches.

The chain links TRBV9 to TRBJ2-3; 9 nucleotides agree with TRBD2. The germline V gene has CDR1 SGDLS and CDR2 YYNGEE. CDR3 size: 16 residues. With 0 bases clipped from V and 6 bases from J, the junction kept 8 bases outside the gene matches. CDR3 nucleotides: TGTGCCAGCAGCGTAGGAGGGGCGGGAGGGCCGGATACGCAGTATTTT. This gives the protein CASSVGGAGGPDTQYF.

The genes are TRBV20-1 and TRBJ2-2, with TRBD2 identical over 8 bases. CDR1 and CDR2 (germline): DFQATT, SNEGSKA (reference sequence). This CDR3 is 15 amino acids long. V was clipped by 6 bases and J by 6 bases; unmatched bases: 12. The CDR3 DNA reads TGCAGTGCCACGAGCGGGACTAGAGAATCCGGGGAGCTGTTTTTT. As protein: CSATSGTRESGELFF.

This clonotype was seen more than once but under ten times. The chain couples TRBV19 to TRBJ2-3; no firm D call. With 10 bases removed from V and 8 bases from J, the gap between germline ends came to 13 bases. CDR1 and CDR2 from the germline V gene are LNHDA and SQIVND (reference sequence). The CDR3 consists of 11 residues. Written as DNA, the CDR3 is TGTGCCACCAGGAGCCGGCTTACGCAGTATTTT. This codes for CATRSRLTQYF.

The chain couples TRBV18 to TRBJ2-1; 9 bases are shared with TRBD2. Germline assignment: CDR1 KGHSH and CDR2 LQKENI. CDR3 length: 18 amino acids. After removal of 2 bases from V and 6 bases from J, the junction contained 14 bases not matched to a gene. CDR3 residues: CASSPNPIAGAVGNEQFF. CDR3 bases: TGTGCCAGCTCACCAAACCCTATAGCGGGAGCGGTTGGCAATGAGCAGTTCTTC.

The chain is built from TRBV14 and TRBJ2-2, with D perhaps being TRBD1 or TRBD2 (5 bases each). V was shortened by 1 base and J by 3 bases, with 9 bases between the two germline ends. This CDR3 has 15 amino acids. CDR1 and CDR2 (germline): SGHDN, FVKESK. CDR3 sequence reads: CASSQVMGDTGELFF. The CDR3 nucleotides are TGTGCCAGCAGCCAAGTTATGGGGGACACCGGGGAGCTGTTTTTT.

This clonotype was counted a few times. The chain recombines TRBV5-1 with TRBJ2-7; tentative D call: TRBD1 (6 bases). This CDR3 region has 15 residues. Trimming pared 4 bases from V and 1 base from J, leaving 15 bases between. Germline V CDR1 and CDR2: SGHRS, YFSETQ. The CDR3 DNA reads as TGCGCCAGCAGCAAAGGACAGCTCCAATCCTACGAGCAGTACTTC. Protein: CASSKGQLQSYEQYF.

At least ten counts were recorded for this clonotype. The rearrangement links TRBV24-1 to TRBJ1-5; a possible D gene is TRBD1 (6 bases). V lost 9 bases and J 3 bases, leaving 14 bases between the germline ends. Germline CDR1 is KGHDR and CDR2 is SFDVKD. The CDR3 covers 14 residues. The CDR3 nucleotides read TGTGCCACCTCGCCCCAGGGGCACAATCAGCCCCAGCATTTT. Its translation: CATSPQGHNQPQHF.

This clonotype has more than one count but fewer than ten. J is TRBJ1-1 and V is TRBV5-8; TRBD1 matches 9 bases. Germline V gene data show CDR1 as SGHTS and CDR2 as YDEGEE. This CDR3 is built from 15 residues. The V segment lost 4 bases and the J segment 6 bases; nucleotides outside the gene matches: 10. CDR3 coding DNA: TGTGCCAGCAGCCAAAAAACAGGGGGCGTCGCTGAAGCTTTCTTT. It encodes CASSQKTGGVAEAFF.

This clonotype was observed a few times. The CDR3 is CASSRAGTGGATNEKLFF. For the CDR3, the DNA is TGCGCCAGCAGCCGGGCTGGGACAGGGGGAGCAACTAATGAAAAACTGTTTTTT. The V call is TRBV5-1, the J call TRBJ1-4, with TRBD1 matching 11 bases. Germline lookup yields CDR1 SGHRS and CDR2 YFSETQ. V was pared by 4 bases and J by 0 bases, with 8 bases of the junction left unmatched. The CDR3 consists of 18 residues.

The chain has TRBV29-1 and TRBJ2-2; TRBD1 matches at 9 bases. CDR1 SQVTM and CDR2 ANQGSEA come from the germline V gene. CDR3 length: 11 residues. Trimming removed 7 bases from V and 7 bases from J; junction bases left unmatched: 1. CDR3 DNA: TGCAGCGGGGACAGGGACGGGGAGCTGTTTTTT. Encoded protein: CSGDRDGELFF.